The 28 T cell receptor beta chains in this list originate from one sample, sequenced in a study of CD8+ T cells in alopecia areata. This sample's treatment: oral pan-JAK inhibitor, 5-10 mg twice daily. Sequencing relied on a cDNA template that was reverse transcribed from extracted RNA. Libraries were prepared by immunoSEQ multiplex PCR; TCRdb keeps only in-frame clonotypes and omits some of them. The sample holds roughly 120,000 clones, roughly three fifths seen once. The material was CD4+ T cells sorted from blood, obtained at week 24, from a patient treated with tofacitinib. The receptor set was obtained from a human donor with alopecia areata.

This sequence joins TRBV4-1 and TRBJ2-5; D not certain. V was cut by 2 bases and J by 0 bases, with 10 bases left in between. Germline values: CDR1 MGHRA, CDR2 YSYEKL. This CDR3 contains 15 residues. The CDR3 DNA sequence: TGCGCCAGCAGCCAATACGTCCGGTACCAAGAGACCCAGTACTTC. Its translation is CASSQYVRYQETQYF.

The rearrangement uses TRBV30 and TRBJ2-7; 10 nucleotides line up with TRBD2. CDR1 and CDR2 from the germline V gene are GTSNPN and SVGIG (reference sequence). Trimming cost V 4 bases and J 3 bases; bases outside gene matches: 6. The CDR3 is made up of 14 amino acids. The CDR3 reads CAWNQRGGYYEQYF. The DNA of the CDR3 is TGTGCCTGGAACCAGCGGGGGGGCTACTACGAGCAGTACTTC.

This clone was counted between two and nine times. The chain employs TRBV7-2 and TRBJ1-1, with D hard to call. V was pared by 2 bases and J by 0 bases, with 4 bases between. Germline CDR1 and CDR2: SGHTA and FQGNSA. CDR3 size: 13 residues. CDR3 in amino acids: CASSLQVNTEAFF. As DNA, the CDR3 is TGTGCCAGCAGCTTACAGGTGAACACTGAAGCTTTCTTT.

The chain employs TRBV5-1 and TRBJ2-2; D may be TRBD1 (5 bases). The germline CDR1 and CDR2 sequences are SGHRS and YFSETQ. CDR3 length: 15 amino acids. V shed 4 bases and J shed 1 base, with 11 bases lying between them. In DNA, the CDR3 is TGCGCCAGCAGCAAGATGACAGTGAACACCGGGGAGCTGTTTTTT. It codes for CASSKMTVNTGELFF.

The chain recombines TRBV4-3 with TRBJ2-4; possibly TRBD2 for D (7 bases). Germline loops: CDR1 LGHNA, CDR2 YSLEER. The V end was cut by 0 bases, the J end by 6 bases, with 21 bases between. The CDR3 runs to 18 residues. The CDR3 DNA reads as TGCGCCAGCAGCCAAGAGACTGGAGGGGGGGCCGGGGGAAACATTCAGTACTTC. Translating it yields CASSQETGGGAGGNIQYF.

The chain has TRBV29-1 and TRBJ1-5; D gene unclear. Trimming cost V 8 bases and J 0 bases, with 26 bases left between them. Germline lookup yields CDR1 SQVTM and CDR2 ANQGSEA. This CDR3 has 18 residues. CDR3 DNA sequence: TGCAGCATAACCCCCTGGGCGGGGTCCACTCTTAGCAATCAGCCCCAGCATTTT. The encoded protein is CSITPWAGSTLSNQPQHF.

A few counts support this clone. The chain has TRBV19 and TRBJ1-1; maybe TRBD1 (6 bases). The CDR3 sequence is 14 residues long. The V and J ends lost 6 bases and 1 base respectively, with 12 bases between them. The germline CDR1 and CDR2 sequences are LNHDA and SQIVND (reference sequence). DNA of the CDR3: TGTGCCAGTAGGCCAGGGGTGGCGAACACTGAAGCTTTCTTT. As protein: CASRPGVANTEAFF.

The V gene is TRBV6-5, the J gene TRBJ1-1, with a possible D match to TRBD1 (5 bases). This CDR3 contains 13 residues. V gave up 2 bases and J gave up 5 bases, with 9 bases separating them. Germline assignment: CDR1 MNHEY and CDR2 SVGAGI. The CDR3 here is CASSYLRGTEAFF. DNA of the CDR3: TGTGCCAGCAGTTACCTCCGGGGGACTGAAGCTTTCTTT.

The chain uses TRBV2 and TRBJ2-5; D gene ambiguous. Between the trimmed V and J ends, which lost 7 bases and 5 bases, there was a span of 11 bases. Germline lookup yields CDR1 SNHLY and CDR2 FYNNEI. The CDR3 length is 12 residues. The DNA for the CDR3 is TGTGCCAGCAAAACGGGTTGGGAGACCCAGTACTTC. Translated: CASKTGWETQYF.

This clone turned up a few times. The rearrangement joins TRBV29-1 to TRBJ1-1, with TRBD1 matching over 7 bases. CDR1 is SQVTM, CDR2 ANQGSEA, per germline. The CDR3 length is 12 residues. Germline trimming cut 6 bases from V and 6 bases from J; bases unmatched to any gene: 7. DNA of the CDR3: TGCAGCGTCATGACAGGGAGGGCTGAAGCTTTCTTT. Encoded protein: CSVMTGRAEAFF.

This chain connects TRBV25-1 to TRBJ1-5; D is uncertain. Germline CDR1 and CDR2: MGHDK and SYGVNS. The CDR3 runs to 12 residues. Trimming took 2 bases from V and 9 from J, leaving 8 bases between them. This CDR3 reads CASSEGLGPQHF. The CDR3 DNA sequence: TGTGCCAGCAGTGAAGGCCTTGGGCCCCAGCATTTT.

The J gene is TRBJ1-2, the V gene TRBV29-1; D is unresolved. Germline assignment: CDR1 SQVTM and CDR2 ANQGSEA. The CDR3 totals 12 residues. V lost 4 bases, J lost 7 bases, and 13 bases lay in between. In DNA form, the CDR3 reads TGCAGCGTTGGGCTTCTGGGGTCTGGCTACACCTTC. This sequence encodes CSVGLLGSGYTF.

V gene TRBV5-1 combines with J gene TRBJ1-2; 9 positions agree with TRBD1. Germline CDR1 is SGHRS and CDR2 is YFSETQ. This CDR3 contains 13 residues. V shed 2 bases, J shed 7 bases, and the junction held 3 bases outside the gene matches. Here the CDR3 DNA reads TGCGCCAGCAGCTTCGGGACAGGGTTTGGCTACACCTTC. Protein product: CASSFGTGFGYTF.

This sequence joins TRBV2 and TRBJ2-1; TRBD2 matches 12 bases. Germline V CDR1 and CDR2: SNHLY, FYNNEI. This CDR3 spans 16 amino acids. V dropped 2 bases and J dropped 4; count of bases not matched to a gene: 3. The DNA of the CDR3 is TGTGCCAGCAGTGAATGGCTAGCGGGGGGGTACAATGAGCAGTTCTTC. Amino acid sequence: CASSEWLAGGYNEQFF.

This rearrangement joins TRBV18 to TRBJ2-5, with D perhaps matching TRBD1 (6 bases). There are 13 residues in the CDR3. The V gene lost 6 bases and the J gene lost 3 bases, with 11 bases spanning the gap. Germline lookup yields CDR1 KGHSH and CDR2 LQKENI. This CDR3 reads CASSRSGEETQYF. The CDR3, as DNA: TGTGCCAGCTCGCGTTCAGGGGAAGAGACCCAGTACTTC.

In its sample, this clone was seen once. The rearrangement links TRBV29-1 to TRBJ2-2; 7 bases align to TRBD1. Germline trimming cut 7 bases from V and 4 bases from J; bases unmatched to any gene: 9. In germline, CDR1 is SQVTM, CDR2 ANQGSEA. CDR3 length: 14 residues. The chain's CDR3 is CSAGTGQATGELFF. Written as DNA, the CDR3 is TGCAGCGCGGGAACTGGACAGGCCACCGGGGAGCTGTTTTTT.

The DNA of the CDR3 is TGTGCCAGCAGCCCCACACCGGGACAGCGCCTTAGCACAGATACGCAGTATTTT. Translating gives CASSPTPGQRLSTDTQYF. V usage is TRBV7-9 and J usage is TRBJ2-3, with TRBD1 matching 7 bases. CDR1 and CDR2 (germline): SEHNR, FQNEAQ (reference sequence). The CDR3 length is 18 residues. With V trimmed by 5 bases and J by 0 bases, 14 bases remained unmatched.

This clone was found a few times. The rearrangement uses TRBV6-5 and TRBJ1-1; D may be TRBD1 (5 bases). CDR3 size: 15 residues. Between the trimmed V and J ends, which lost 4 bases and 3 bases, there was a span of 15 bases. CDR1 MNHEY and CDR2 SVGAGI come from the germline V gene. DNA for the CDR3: TGTGCCAGCAGTTTCGCCGGGACGGTGGACACTGAAGCTTTCTTT. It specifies CASSFAGTVDTEAFF.

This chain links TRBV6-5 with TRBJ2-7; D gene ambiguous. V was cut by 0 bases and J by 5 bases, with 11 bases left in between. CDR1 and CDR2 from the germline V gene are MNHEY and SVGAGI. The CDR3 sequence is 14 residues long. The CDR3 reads CASSYSIGPNEQYF. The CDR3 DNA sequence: TGTGCCAGCAGTTACTCGATCGGCCCCAACGAGCAGTACTTC.

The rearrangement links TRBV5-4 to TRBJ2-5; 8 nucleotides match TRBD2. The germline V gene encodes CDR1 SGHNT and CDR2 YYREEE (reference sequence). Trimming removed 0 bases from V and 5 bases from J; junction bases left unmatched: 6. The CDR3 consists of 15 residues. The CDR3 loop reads CASSLDAGGLETQYF. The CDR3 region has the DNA TGTGCCAGCAGCTTGGACGCGGGGGGCCTGGAGACCCAGTACTTC.

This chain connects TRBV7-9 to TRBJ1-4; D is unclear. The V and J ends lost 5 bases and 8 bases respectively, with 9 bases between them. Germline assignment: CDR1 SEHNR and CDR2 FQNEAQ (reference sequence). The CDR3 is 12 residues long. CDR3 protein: CASSPQGEKLFF. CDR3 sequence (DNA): TGTGCCAGCAGCCCACAAGGCGAAAAACTGTTTTTT.

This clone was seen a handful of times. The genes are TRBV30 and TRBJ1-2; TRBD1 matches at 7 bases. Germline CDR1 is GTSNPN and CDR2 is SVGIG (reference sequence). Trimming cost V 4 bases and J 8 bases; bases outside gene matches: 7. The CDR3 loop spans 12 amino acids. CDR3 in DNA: TGTGCCTGGACCACAGGGGCTCAAGGCTACACCTTC. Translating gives CAWTTGAQGYTF.

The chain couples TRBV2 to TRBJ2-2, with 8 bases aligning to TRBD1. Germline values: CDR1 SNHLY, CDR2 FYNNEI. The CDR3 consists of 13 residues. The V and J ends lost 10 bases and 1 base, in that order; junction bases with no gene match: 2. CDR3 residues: CANRGMNTGELFF. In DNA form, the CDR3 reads TGTGCCAACAGGGGGATGAACACCGGGGAGCTGTTTTTT. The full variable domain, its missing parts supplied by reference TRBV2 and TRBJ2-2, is EPEVTQTPSHQVTQMGQEVILRCVPISNHLYFYWYRQILGQKVEFLVSFYNNEISEKSEIFDDQFSVERPDGSNFTLKIRSTKLEDSAMYFCANRGMNTGELFFGEGSRLTVL.

CDR3 loop: CASSFDTGELFF. In DNA, the CDR3 is TGTGCCAGCAGCTTCGACACCGGGGAGCTGTTTTTT. The chain couples TRBV5-4 to TRBJ2-2; D is uncertain. This CDR3 has 12 amino acids. Trimming pared 2 bases from V and 3 bases from J, leaving 2 bases between. Germline V gene lookup returns CDR1 SGHNT and CDR2 YYREEE (reference sequence).

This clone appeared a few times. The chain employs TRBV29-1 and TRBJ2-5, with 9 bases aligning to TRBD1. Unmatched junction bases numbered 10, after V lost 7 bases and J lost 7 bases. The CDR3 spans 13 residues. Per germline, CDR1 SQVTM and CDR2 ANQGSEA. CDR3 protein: CSDGTGGYGTQYF. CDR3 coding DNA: TGCAGCGACGGAACAGGGGGCTACGGGACCCAGTACTTC.

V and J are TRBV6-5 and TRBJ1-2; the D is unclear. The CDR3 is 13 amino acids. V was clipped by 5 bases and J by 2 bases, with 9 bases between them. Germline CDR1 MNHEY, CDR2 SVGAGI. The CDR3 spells CASSRIQNYGYTF. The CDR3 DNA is TGTGCCAGCAGTCGGATACAGAACTATGGCTACACCTTC.

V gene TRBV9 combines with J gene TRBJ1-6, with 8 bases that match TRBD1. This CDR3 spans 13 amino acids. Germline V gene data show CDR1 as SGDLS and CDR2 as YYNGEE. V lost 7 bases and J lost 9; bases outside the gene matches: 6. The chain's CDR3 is CASGGTGPSPLHF. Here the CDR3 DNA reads TGTGCCAGCGGGGGGACAGGCCCTTCACCCCTCCACTTT.

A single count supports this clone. For the CDR3, the DNA is TGTGCCAGCAGCTCCTACGGGCAGGGCTACGAGCAGTACTTC. Translation: CASSSYGQGYEQYF. The rearrangement joins TRBV7-2 to TRBJ2-7, with D perhaps TRBD1 (5 bases). Germline values: CDR1 SGHTA, CDR2 FQGNSA. V lost 4 bases and J 3 bases, leaving 13 bases between the germline ends. The CDR3 is 14 residues long.